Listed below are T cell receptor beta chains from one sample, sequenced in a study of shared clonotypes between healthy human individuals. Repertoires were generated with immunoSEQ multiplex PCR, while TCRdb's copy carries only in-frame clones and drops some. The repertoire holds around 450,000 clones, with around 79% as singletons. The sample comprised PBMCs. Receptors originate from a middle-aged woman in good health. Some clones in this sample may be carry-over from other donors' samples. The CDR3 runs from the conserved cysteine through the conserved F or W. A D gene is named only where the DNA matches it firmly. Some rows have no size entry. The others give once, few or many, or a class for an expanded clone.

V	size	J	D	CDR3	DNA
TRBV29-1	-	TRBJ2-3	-	CSSRTDTQYF	TGCAGCTCGAGGACAGATACGCAGTATTTT
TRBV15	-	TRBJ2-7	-	CATSRGRGTGRDHDEQYF	TGTGCCACCAGCAGAGGACGAGGGACTGGCAGGGATCACGACGAGCAGTACTTC
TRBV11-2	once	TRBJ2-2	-	CASSLAVSGELFF	TGTGCCAGCAGCTTAGCCGTGTCCGGGGAGCTGTTTTTT
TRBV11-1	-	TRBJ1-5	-	CASSLNRDQPQHF	TGTGCCAGCAGCTTGAACAGGGATCAGCCCCAGCATTTT
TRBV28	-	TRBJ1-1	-	CASGRVGFRAAFF	TGTGCCAGCGGTAGAGTGGGTTTCAGGGCAGCTTTCTTT
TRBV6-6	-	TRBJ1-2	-	CASSLTPNYGYTF	TGTGCCAGCAGCTTGACACCCAACTATGGCTACACCTTC
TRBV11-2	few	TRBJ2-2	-	CASSLERSGELFF	TGTGCCAGCAGCTTAGAAAGATCCGGGGAGCTGTTTTTT
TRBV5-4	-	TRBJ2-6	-	CASSLVGSGANVLTF	TGTGCCAGCAGCTTGGTAGGGTCTGGGGCCAACGTCCTGACTTTC
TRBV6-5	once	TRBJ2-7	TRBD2	CASSYKLAGGHEQYF	TGTGCCAGCAGTTACAAACTAGCGGGAGGCCACGAGCAGTACTTC
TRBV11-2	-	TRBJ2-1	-	CASREGRTLYNEQFF	TGTGCCAGCAGGGAGGGACGGACACTTTACAATGAGCAGTTCTTC
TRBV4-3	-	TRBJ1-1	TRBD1	CASSQANRLGQGDTEAFF	TGCGCCAGCAGCCAAGCCAACCGCCTGGGACAGGGGGACACTGAAGCTTTCTTT
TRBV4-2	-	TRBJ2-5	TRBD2	CASSLGLARQETQYF	TGTGCCAGCAGCCTCGGACTAGCCCGCCAAGAGACCCAGTACTTC
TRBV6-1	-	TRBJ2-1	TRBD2	CASSALAGSYNEQFF	TGTGCCAGCAGTGCTCTAGCGGGATCATACAATGAGCAGTTCTTC
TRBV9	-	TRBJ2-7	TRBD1	CASSVAPGGDSFSYEQYF	TGTGCCAGCAGCGTAGCCCCCGGTGGGGACAGTTTCTCCTACGAGCAGTACTTC
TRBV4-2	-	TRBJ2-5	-	CASSQDRASLTPDF	TGTGCCAGCAGCCAAGATAGGGCCTCATTGACGCCCGACTTC
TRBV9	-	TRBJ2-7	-	CASGVELLPYEQYF	TGTGCCAGCGGCGTAGAACTGCTACCCTACGAGCAGTACTTC
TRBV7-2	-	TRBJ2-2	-	CASSLVLSLTGELFF	TGTGCCAGCAGCTTAGTTCTTAGCTTGACCGGGGAGCTGTTTTTT
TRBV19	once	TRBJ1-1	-	CASRSQGEAFF	TGTGCCAGTAGATCCCAGGGGGAAGCTTTCTTT
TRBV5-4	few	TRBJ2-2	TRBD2	CASSLLSGANTGELFF	TGTGCCAGCAGCTTGCTAAGCGGGGCGAACACCGGGGAGCTGTTTTTT
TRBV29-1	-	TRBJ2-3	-	CSVEASRGPDTQYF	TGCAGCGTTGAAGCTAGCAGGGGTCCAGATACGCAGTATTTT
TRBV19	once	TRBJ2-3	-	CASSLSETDTQYF	TGTGCCAGTAGTTTGTCAGAGACAGATACGCAGTATTTT
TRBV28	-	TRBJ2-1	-	CTKSDSRHNEQFF	TGTACTAAGTCGGACAGTCGCCACAATGAGCAGTTCTTC